Each of the 9 T cell receptor beta chains below was sequenced from the same sample in a study of control samples from healthy donors and cancer patients. TCRdb's copy holds only in-frame clones and misses some; the assay was immunoSEQ multiplex PCR. Of approximately 70,000 clones in the sample, over 70% are singletons; the top ten hold roughly 28%. Sequenced material: blood. These receptors all stem from a man aged 50-59 years in good health.

Remarks on this clone: No DNA is shown, since the ends of the CDR3 on it are uncertain; the CDR3 is the one TCRdb lists. The chain has TRBV19 and TRBJ1-1. The length of the CDR3 is 13 amino acids, counting both ends. Germline CDR1 reads LNHDA; CDR2 reads SQIVND (reference sequence). This chain's CDR3 is CASSISLDTEAFF.

The chain employs TRBV5-1 and TRBJ1-2; 9 bases fit TRBD1. V lost 5 bases and J lost 3; bases outside the gene matches: 2. The CDR3 runs to 13 residues. The germline CDR1 and CDR2 sequences are SGHRS and YFSETQ. The CDR3, as DNA: TGCGCCAGCAGGACAGGGGGTTACTATGGCTACACCTTC. This translates into CASRTGGYYGYTF.

The V call is TRBV15, the J call TRBJ2-5; D is ambiguous. The germline gives CDR1 LNHNV, CDR2 YYDKDF (reference sequence). The CDR3 consists of 12 residues. Trimming removed 3 bases at V and 1 base at J, with 3 bases between. CDR3 bases: TGTGCCACCAGCAGTCGCCAAGAGACCCAGTACTTC. Its translation is CATSSRQETQYF. The full variable domain, in which reference TRBV15 and TRBJ2-5 provide the parts outside the CDR3, is DAMVIQNPRYQVTQFGKPVTLSCSQTLNHNVMYWYQQKSSQAPKLLFHYYDKDFNNEADTPDNFQSRRPNTSFCFLDIRSPGLGDTAMYLCATSSRQETQYFGPGTRLLVL.

This chain connects TRBV29-1 to TRBJ2-1; a weak D match, TRBD1 (6 bases). CDR3 length: 13 amino acids. The germline CDR1 and CDR2 sequences are SQVTM and ANQGSEA. Trimming cost V 4 bases and J 9 bases, with 16 bases left between them. In DNA, the CDR3 is TGCAGCGTTGCTCAGCGTCAAGGGGGTGAGCAGTTCTTC. Encoded protein: CSVAQRQGGEQFF.

In its sample, this clone was seen many times. The V call is TRBV29-1, the J call TRBJ2-7; the D gene could be TRBD1 or TRBD2 (5 bases each). The germline V gene has CDR1 SQVTM and CDR2 ANQGSEA. Trimming shortened V by 2 bases and J by 4 bases, and 6 bases separated the two germline ends. The CDR3 is made up of 11 amino acids. Here the CDR3 reads CSVEWGYEQYF. CDR3 sequence (DNA): TGCAGCGTTGAATGGGGGTACGAGCAGTACTTC.

The rearrangement links TRBV7-9 to TRBJ1-1; D gene unclear. V lost 5 bases and J 0 bases, leaving 16 bases between the germline ends. The CDR3 contains 16 residues. Germline-derived CDR1 and CDR2 are SEHNR and FQNEAQ (reference sequence). The chain's CDR3 is CASSRASEWMNTEAFF. CDR3 sequence (DNA): TGTGCCAGCAGCCGGGCCTCCGAATGGATGAACACTGAAGCTTTCTTT.

V usage is TRBV5-4 and J usage is TRBJ2-4; D is unclear. Germline-derived CDR1 and CDR2 are SGHNT and YYREEE (reference sequence). V was shortened by 4 bases and J by 1 base, with 12 bases between the two germline ends. The CDR3 loop spans 15 amino acids. The CDR3 DNA is TGTGCCAGCAGCCCCCGTGGGGTCGCCAAAAACATTCAGTACTTC. It encodes CASSPRGVAKNIQYF. Using reference TRBV5-4 and TRBJ2-4 for the parts outside the CDR3, the full variable domain is ETGVTQSPTHLIKTRGQQVTLRCSSQSGHNTVSWYQQALGQGPQFIFQYYREEENGRGNFPPRFSGLQFPNYSSELNVNALELDDSALYLCASSPRGVAKNIQYFGAGTRLSVL.

The CDR3 coding sequence is TGCGCCAGCAGCTTGGCCAGAACAGGCTATGGCTACACCTTC. Amino acids: CASSLARTGYGYTF. The genes are TRBV5-1 and TRBJ1-2, with D possibly matching TRBD1 (5 bases). The CDR3 length is 14 residues. Trimming cost V 0 bases and J 4 bases, with 10 bases left between them. From germline, CDR1 is SGHRS and CDR2 YFSETQ.

The chain joins TRBV6-5 to TRBJ1-1; 7 nucleotides align to TRBD1. Germline V gene lookup returns CDR1 MNHEY and CDR2 SVGAGI. The CDR3 length is 13 residues. The V gene end was trimmed by 9 bases and the J gene end by 7 bases; junction bases not matched to a gene: 11. CDR3 sequence (DNA): TGTGCCAGTAACCGGGACAGCCAATTTGAAGCTTTCTTT. This translates into CASNRDSQFEAFF.